This T cell receptor beta chain was recovered during a study of T cell responses to AZD1222 COVID-19 vaccine. V lost 5 bases, J lost 2 bases, and 12 bases lay in between. There are 13 residues in the CDR3. Per the germline V gene, CDR1 is GTSNPN and CDR2 is SVGIG (reference sequence). Method: immunoSEQ multiplex PCR; TCRdb's copy keeps in-frame clones and lacks some. The sample lists about 85,000 clones, approximately 90% occurring once. This TCR came from an adult in good health. Sequencing was performed on peripheral blood, taken on day 0 of AZD1222 vaccination. The chain is built from TRBV30 and TRBJ1-2; tentatively, D is TRBD1 (5 bases). In DNA form, the CDR3 reads TGTGCCTGGTCCCGGGACTACAACTATGGCTACACCTTC. Its protein is CAWSRDYNYGYTF.